The table lists the clone carrying this TCR beta chain with many counts. As yet, its antigen is unknown. RNA transcripts were the template for amplifying TCR beta CDR3 regions. The HTBI primer set was used in a first-round RT-PCR of the TCR CDR3. TCRdb called the multiplex PCR reads again in MiXCR, with one record for every CDR3 protein. The data hold approximately 520,000 distinct CDR3 sequences, with about 24% observed a single time. The source of the sample is a study of T cells in Graves' hyperthyroidism and ophthalmopathy. Notes on the study in general: Also found in blood were most expanded thyroid clonotypes above 0.001.

Patients were excluded for uncontrolled infection, other autoimmune disease, pregnancy or lactation. PBMCs came from roughly 10 ml fresh peripheral blood. With 6 bases removed from V and 0 bases from J, the gap between germline ends came to 15 bases. CDR3 length: 16 residues. Specimen: blood. J is TRBJ1-3 and V is TRBV12-3 or TRBV12-4; the D is unclear. The sequence derives from a woman aged 30 to 39 with Graves' ophthalmopathy. The CDR3 sequence: CASRTVHLSSGNTIYF. The DNA for the CDR3 is TGTGCCAGCAGGACCGTACATCTGAGCTCTGGAAACACCATATATTTT.